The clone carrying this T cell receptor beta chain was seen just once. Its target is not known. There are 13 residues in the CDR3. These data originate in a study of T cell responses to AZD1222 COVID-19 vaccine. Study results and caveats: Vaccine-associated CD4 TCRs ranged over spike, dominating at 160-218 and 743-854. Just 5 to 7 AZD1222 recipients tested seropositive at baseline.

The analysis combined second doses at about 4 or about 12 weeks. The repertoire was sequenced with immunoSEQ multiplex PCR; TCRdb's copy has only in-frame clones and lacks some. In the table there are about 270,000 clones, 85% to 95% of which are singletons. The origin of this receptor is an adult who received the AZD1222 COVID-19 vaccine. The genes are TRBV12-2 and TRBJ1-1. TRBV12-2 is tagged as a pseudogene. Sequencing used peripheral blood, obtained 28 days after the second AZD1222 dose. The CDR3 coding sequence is TGTGCAAGTCGCTTAGCCGAGAACACTGAAGCTTTCTTT. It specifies CASRLAENTEAFF.